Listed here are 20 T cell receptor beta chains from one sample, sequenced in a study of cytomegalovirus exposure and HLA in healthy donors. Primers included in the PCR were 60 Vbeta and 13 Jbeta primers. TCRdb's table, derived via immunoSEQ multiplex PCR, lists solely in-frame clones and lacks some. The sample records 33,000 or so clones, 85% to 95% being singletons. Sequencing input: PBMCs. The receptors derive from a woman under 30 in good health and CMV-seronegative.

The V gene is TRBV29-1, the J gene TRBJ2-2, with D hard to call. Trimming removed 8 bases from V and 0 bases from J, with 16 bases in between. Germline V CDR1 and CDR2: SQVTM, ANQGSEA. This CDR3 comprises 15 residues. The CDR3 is CSQYVRSPNTGELFF. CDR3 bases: TGCAGCCAATATGTTAGGAGCCCGAACACCGGGGAGCTGTTTTTT.

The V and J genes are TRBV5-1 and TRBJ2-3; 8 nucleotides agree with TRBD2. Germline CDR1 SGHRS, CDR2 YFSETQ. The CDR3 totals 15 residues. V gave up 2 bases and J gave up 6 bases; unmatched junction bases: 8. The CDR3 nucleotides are TGCGCCAGCAGCTTAGAAAGCGGGAGTGGTGATACGCAGTATTTT. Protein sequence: CASSLESGSGDTQYF. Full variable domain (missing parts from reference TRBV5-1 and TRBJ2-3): KAGVTQTPRYLIKTRGQQVTLSCSPISGHRSVSWYQQTPGQGLQFLFEYFSETQRNKGNFPGRFSGRQFSNSRSEMNVSTLELGDSALYLCASSLESGSGDTQYFGPGTRLTVL.

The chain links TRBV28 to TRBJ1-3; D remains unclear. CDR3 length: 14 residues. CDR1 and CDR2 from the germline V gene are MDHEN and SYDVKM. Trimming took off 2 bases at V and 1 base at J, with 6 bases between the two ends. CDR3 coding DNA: TGTGCCAGCAGTTTACCCCGGTCTGGAAACACCATATATTTT. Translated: CASSLPRSGNTIYF.

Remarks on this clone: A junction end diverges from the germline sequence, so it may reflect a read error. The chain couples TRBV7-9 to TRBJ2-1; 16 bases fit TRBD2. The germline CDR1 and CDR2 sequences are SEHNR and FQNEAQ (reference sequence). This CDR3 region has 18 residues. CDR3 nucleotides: TGTTCCAGCACCCTAGAGGGACTAGCGGGAGGGCTGTACAATGAGCAGTTCTTC. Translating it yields CSSTLEGLAGGLYNEQFF.

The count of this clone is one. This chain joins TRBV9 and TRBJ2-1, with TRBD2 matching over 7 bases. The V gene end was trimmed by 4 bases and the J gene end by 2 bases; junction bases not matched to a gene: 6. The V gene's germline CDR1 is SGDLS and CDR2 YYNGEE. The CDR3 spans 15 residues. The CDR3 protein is CASSTRDYTYNEQFF. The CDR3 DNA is TGTGCCAGCAGCACCCGGGACTACACCTACAATGAGCAGTTCTTC.

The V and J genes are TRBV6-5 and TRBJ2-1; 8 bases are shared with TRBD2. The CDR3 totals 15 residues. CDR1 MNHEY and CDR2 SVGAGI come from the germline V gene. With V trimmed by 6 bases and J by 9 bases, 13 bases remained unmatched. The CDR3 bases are TGTGCCAGCAGAGGCGTCGGAGCGGGGGCGTTTGAGCAGTTCTTC. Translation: CASRGVGAGAFEQFF.

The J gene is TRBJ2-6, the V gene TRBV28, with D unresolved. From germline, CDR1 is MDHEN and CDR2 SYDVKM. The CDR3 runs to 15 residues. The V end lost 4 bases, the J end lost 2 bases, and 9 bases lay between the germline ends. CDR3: CASSSPGAGANVLTF. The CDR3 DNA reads TGTGCCAGCAGTTCCCCTGGAGCTGGGGCCAACGTCCTGACTTTC.

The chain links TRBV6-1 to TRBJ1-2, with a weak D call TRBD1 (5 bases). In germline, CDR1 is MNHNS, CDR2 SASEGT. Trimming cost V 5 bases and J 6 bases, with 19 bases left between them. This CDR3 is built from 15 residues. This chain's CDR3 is CASSLGTQGGHGYTF. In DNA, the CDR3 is TGTGCCAGCAGTTTGGGGACTCAAGGAGGGCATGGCTACACCTTC.

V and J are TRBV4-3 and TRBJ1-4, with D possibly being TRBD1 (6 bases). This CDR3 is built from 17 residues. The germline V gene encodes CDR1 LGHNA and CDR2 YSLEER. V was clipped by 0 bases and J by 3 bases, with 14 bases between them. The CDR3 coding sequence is TGCGCCAGCAGCCAAGACTTGGGGGCCGCGGCTAATGAAAAACTGTTTTTT. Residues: CASSQDLGAAANEKLFF.

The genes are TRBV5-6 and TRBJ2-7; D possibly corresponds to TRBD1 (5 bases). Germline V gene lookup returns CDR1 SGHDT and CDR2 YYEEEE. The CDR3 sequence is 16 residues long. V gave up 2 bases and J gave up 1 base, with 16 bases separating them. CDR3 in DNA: TGTGCCAGCAGCTTAAAGGGGCCCGTGGAGTCCTACGAGCAGTACTTC. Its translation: CASSLKGPVESYEQYF. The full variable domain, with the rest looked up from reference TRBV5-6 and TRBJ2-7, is DAGVTQSPTHLIKTRGQQVTLRCSPKSGHDTVSWYQQALGQGPQFIFQYYEEEERQRGNFPDRFSGHQFPNYSSELNVNALLLGDSALYLCASSLKGPVESYEQYFGPGTRLTVT.

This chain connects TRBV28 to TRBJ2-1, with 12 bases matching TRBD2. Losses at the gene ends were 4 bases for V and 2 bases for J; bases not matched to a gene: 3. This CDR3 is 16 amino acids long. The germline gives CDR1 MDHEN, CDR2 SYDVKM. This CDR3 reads CASSSPSGRAYNEQFF. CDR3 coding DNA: TGTGCCAGCAGTTCCCCTAGCGGGAGGGCCTACAATGAGCAGTTCTTC.

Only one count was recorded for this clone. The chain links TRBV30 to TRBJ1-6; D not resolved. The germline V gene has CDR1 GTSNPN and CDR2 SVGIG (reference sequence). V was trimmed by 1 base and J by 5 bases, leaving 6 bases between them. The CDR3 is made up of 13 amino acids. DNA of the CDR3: TGTGCCTGGAGTGGCGGAAATAATTCACCCCTCCACTTT. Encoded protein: CAWSGGNNSPLHF.

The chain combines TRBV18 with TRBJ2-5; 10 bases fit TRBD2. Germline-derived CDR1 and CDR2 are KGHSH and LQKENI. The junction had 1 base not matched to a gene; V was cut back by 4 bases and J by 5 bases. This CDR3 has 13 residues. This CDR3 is CASSQGLAETQYF. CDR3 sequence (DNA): TGTGCCAGCTCACAGGGACTAGCGGAGACCCAGTACTTC.

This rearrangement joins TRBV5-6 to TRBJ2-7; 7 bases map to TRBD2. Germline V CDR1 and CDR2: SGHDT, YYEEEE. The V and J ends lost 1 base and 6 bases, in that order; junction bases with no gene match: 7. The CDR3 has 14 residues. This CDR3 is CASSLTFREGEQYF. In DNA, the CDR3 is TGTGCCAGCAGCTTGACGTTCAGGGAGGGCGAGCAGTACTTC.

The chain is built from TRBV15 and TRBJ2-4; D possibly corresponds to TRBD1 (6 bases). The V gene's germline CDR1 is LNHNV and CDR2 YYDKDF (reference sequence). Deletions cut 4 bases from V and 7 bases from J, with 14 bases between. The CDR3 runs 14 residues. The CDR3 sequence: CATSTDRWGNIQYF. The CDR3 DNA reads TGTGCCACCAGCACCGACAGGTGGGGGAACATTCAGTACTTC.

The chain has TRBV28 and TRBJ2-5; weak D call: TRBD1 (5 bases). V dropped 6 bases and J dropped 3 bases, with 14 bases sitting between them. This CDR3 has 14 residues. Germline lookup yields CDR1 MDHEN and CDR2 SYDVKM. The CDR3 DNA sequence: TGTGCCAGCAGGGGGCGTTTCGGCAAAGAGACCCAGTACTTC. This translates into CASRGRFGKETQYF.

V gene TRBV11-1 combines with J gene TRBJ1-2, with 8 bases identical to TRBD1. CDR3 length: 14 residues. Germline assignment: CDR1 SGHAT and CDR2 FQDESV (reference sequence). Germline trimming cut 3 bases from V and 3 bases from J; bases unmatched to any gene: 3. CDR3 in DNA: TGTGCCAGCAGCTTCCCAGGGGGCGACTATGGCTACACCTTC. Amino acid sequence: CASSFPGGDYGYTF.

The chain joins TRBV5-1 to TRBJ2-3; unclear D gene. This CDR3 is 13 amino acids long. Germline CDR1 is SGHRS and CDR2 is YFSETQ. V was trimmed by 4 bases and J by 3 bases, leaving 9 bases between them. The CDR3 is CASSQRRTDTQYF. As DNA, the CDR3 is TGCGCCAGCAGCCAGCGTAGGACAGATACGCAGTATTTT.

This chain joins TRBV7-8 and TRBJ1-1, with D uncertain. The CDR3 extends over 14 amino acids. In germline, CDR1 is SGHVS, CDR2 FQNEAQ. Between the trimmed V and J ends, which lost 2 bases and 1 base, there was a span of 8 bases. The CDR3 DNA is TGTGCCAGCAGCTTACGACACCCGAACACTGAAGCTTTCTTT. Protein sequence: CASSLRHPNTEAFF.

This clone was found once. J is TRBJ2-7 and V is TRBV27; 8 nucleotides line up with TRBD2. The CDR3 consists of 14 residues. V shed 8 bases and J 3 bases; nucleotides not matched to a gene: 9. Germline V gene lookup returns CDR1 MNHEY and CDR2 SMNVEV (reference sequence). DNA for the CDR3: TGTGCCAGCGTTATAGCGGGAAAGTTCTACGAGCAGTACTTC. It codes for CASVIAGKFYEQYF.